These T cell receptor beta chains were read from a single sample in a study of shared clonotypes between healthy human individuals. Here immunoSEQ multiplex PCR was the method, and the copy in TCRdb shows in-frame clones only, minus some. The table includes over 1.4 million clones, roughly 95% detected once. Source material: naive CD4+ T cells sorted from blood. These TCRs come from a man aged 25 to 45 in good health. Both conserved end residues are part of each CDR3. A D gene is named only where the DNA matches it firmly. Clone size, where shown, is once, few, many, or a class for clones that have expanded.

>.|.|TRBJ1-2|TRBV9
TGTGCCAGCAGCGCGGCGGTTGGTCCGGGGGGCTACACCTTC
CASSAAVGPGGYTF
>.|.|TRBJ1-2|TRBV5-1
TGCGCCAGCAGCTTAGGGGAGGACGTCTATGGCTACACCTTC
CASSLGEDVYGYTF
>.|TRBD1|TRBJ2-4|TRBV18
TGTGCCAGCTCACCACTGGGGACAGCCCAAAACATTCAGTACTTC
CASSPLGTAQNIQYF
>.|TRBD1|TRBJ1-2|TRBV5-4
TGTGCCAGCAGCCGTCCCGGGACAGGGATCGGCTACACCTTC
CASSRPGTGIGYTF
>.|.|TRBJ2-7|TRBV18
TGTGCCAGCTCGGAGGGTTACTACGAGCAGTACTTC
CASSEGYYEQYF
>.|.|TRBJ2-7|TRBV18
TGTGCCAGCTCACCCCCCTTCGAGGGTTACTACGAGCAGTACTTC
CASSPPFEGYYEQYF
>.|TRBD2|TRBJ2-3|TRBV6-4
TGTGCCAGCAGTCCACTAGCGGGAGGGGTAGATACGCAGTATTTT
CASSPLAGGVDTQYF
>.|.|TRBJ1-1|TRBV10-1
TGCGCCAGCAGTGTAAAGGTGAACACTGAAGCTTTCTTT
CASSVKVNTEAFF
>.|.|TRBJ1-1|TRBV5-1
TGCGCCAGCAGCTTGGAGGCAGGGGTGAACACTGAAGCTTTCTTT
CASSLEAGVNTEAFF
>.|.|TRBJ2-5|TRBV5-4
TGTGCCAGCAGCTTGATGTACGGGAAAGAGACCCAGTACTTC
CASSLMYGKETQYF
>.|.|TRBJ1-4|TRBV2
TGTGCCAGCAGGGAATTTAGAACTAATGAAAAACTGTTTTTT
CASREFRTNEKLFF
>.|.|TRBJ1-5|TRBV7-9
TGTGCCAGCAGCTTAGTGCTAGGAGATAGCAATCAGCCCCAGCATTTT
CASSLVLGDSNQPQHF
>.|.|TRBJ2-1|TRBV5-5
TGTGCCAGCAGCTTGGTAGAAAGGGTCAGCGGCAATGAGCAGTTCTTC
CASSLVERVSGNEQFF
>once|TRBD1|TRBJ2-1|TRBV10-3
TGTGCCATCAGTGAGGCATCGGGACAGGGTTACGATGAGCAGTTCTTC
CAISEASGQGYDEQFF
>.|.|TRBJ2-2|TRBV10-1
TGCGCCAGCAGGGGGGACCTACACACCGGGGAGCTGTTTTTT
CASRGDLHTGELFF